This T cell receptor beta chain was profiled in a study of beta chain features in type 1 diabetes (dated by TCRdb to about 2018). Regarding the research as a whole: Mean age, gender distribution, total cell number and subset yield did not differ between patients and healthy donors. A total of roughly 100 million sorted cells were examined across all samples, and RNA yield correlated strongly with the number of cells per subset. In the study, recently diagnosed type 1 diabetes patients and matched healthy donors were compared on the TCRB repertoires of their sorted circulating CD4+ T cell subsets. Naive and central memory subsets were obtained from all 28 donors, but regulatory and stem cell-like memory subsets were isolated from only 8 patients and roughly eight healthy donors.

A single peripheral blood draw of around 100 mL on average was collected from each donor into heparinised tubes. A BD FACSAria II and a panel including CD45RO, CCR7, CD25, CD127, CD95 and CD27 were used to sort naive, central memory, regulatory and stem cell-like memory CD4+ T cells. Purity was above 95% for every sorted population. PBMCs were separated immediately by Lymphoprep density gradient centrifugation and were stained directly, without being cultured. Samples were stained and sorted in pairs, with one healthy donor and one patient per experiment, so that batch effects were minimized. The entire isolated RNA was reverse transcribed using the High Capacity cDNA Reverse Transcription Kit, and thus expressed TCRB transcripts were sequenced. Naive, central memory and regulatory T cell samples underwent deep immunoSEQ sequencing, averaging around 4 million total reads per sample. Sorted cells were lysed in RLT buffer, and RNA was extracted using DNase-treated RNeasy Micro or Mini kits according to cell number. Each cell subset was processed on its own to prevent cross-contamination, while patient and healthy donor samples were processed together. The immunoSEQ multiplex PCR was used to amplify TCRB sequences from cDNA, generating 87-bp fragments that spanned the CDR3 region. Sequencing of the amplicons was performed on the Illumina HiSeq platform. Per the source publication's procedure: Synthetic template baselines were used to correct PCR bias computationally, reads within Hamming distance 2 were collapsed together, and singletons that could not be merged were discarded. By aligning reads against IMGT, V, D and J genes, CDR3 length, and insertions or deletions at six rearrangement sites were assigned. Within each subset, clonotype counts were normalized to sorted cell number, and only after that were true diversity and Gini coefficients computed with the tcR R package. The overlap coefficient, calculated on TCRB nucleotide sequences, was used to measure repertoire sharing. This is the immuneACCESS table as TCRdb keeps it, with only in-frame sequences that have V and J called. A part of the clones is gone; compared with another copy, unresolved V genes explain less than half, and the rest is unexplained. The V and J calls and clone size were taken over from that table, and D and trimming were inferred from the DNA. The sample contains approximately 160,000 clones, roughly 8.1% of them found a single time. The top ten clonotypes cover about 0.6% of the sample.

Overall results and qualifications from the work: In all four CD4+ subsets, TCRB CDR3 length was moderately but significantly shorter in type 1 diabetes patients. Because the HLA sub-analyses included only small numbers of individuals, any influence of HLA type on TCRB rearrangement was left unresolved. Naive, central memory and regulatory TCRB repertoires appeared to be more alike among patients than among healthy donors. Because cDNA rather than genomic DNA was sequenced, highly expressing activated cells could have been over-represented, although no difference in activation and CD3 levels was found between groups. At VDJ recombination sites, type 1 diabetes patients had fewer insertions and more deleted nucleotides, which implies abnormalities in thymic rearrangement. Shorter templates might have been favored by PCR, but patient and control samples were amplified and corrected together, so both groups would have been affected equally by any skew.

Worth noting for this clone: Its antigen remains unidentified. Base qualities are not at hand, and no much larger clone is one base apart.

The sample consisted of central memory CD4+ T cells from blood. This TCR derives from a man aged 18 to 35 in good health.

The DNA reads as follows: TGCGCCAGCAGCCAAGAGACTCCTGGAAACACCATATATTTT. The translation is CASSQETPGNTIYF. Recombination connected TRBV4-3 to TRBJ1-3, with the D gene uncertain. CDR1 and CDR2 are read off the germline V gene as LGHNA and YSLEER. V and J are truncated by 0 bases and 2 bases respectively, leaving an intervening sequence of 5 bases. The CDR3 measures 14 amino acids from cysteine to phenylalanine. Kept here is only the CDR3 DNA, which spans 42 bases and is read in frame from base 1.